This T cell receptor (beta chain) appears in the sequencing data of a study of human T cells and chemical hapten exposure. Looking at the study overall: Small pooled library volume differences mainly caused per-sample TCR yield variation.

General observations from the study: Sensitizing to DPC left TCRs with a frequency above 1 in 1000 unaltered.

Separate cDNA molecules received unique molecular identifiers, which the library attached to them. Each CDR3 protein gets one entry after TCRdb re-called the RACE reads with MiXCR. The data hold 100,000 to 150,000 distinct CDR3 sequences, with approximately 9% observed a single time. Time point denoted: healthy volunteer bleed at 2 weeks. Whole blood that had not been fractionated was the source of extracted total RNA. A word on this clonotype: Its matching antigen is unknown.

The germline V gene encodes CDR1 SGHTA and CDR2 FQGNSA. The length of the CDR3 is 21 residues. V lost 4 bases to trimming and J lost 0 bases; unmatched junction nucleotides: 12. V usage is TRBV7-2 and J usage is TRBJ2-2, with 15 bases fitting TRBD2. This receptor was obtained from a male donor in good health. Some clones in this sample may be carry-over from other donors' samples. Sequences were obtained from whole blood. CDR3 residues: CASSSRGGLAGGPANTGELFF. The CDR3 region has the DNA TGTGCCAGCAGCTCCAGAGGTGGACTAGCGGGGGGGCCCGCGAACACCGGGGAGCTGTTTTTT.